The 25 T cell receptor beta chains presented below share a single source sample, sequenced in a study of Tregs in tolerant kidney transplant recipients. Produced via immunoSEQ multiplex PCR; TCRdb's table is partial and in-frame only. The table has 50,000 to 75,000 clones, around 85% seen once. The source was Tregs from blood, collected before the transplant. The receptor source for this set is a human donor who received a combined kidney and bone marrow transplant.

The chain uses TRBV5-1 and TRBJ1-2; maybe TRBD1 (5 bases). V gave up 0 bases and J gave up 1 base, with 10 bases separating them. Germline-derived CDR1 and CDR2 are SGHRS and YFSETQ. The CDR3 loop spans 15 amino acids. The DNA for the CDR3 is TGCGCCAGCAGCTTGGGACAGAAACTTAACTATGGCTACACCTTC. Encoded protein: CASSLGQKLNYGYTF.

This clone was seen a handful of times. V gene TRBV27 combines with J gene TRBJ1-4, with D possibly being TRBD1 (5 bases). This CDR3 has 15 amino acids. Deletions cut 3 bases from V and 8 bases from J, with 16 bases between. The germline V gene has CDR1 MNHEY and CDR2 SMNVEV (reference sequence). The CDR3 DNA follows: TGTGCCAGCAGTTTTCAGGGAAGGGGCCAGGAAAAACTGTTTTTT. It yields the protein CASSFQGRGQEKLFF.

This chain joins TRBV19 and TRBJ1-1, with D tentatively TRBD1 (6 bases). V gave up 8 bases and J gave up 4 bases, with 11 bases separating them. The CDR3 sequence is 12 residues long. Germline V gene sequence: CDR1 LNHDA, CDR2 SQIVND (reference sequence). The CDR3, as DNA: TGTGCCAGTTGGGGGCTGCCCACTGAAGCTTTCTTT. Encoded protein: CASWGLPTEAFF. Together with reference TRBV19 and TRBJ1-1, the CDR3 gives the full variable domain: DGGITQSPKYLFRKEGQNVTLSCEQNLNHDAMYWYRQDPGQGLRLIYYSQIVNDFQKGDIAEGYSVSREKKESFPLTVTSAQKNPTAFYLCASWGLPTEAFFGQGTRLTVV.

The chain carries TRBV6-1 and TRBJ1-1; D remains ambiguous. The V gene's germline CDR1 is MNHNS and CDR2 SASEGT. The CDR3 is 13 residues long. V was trimmed by 4 bases and J by 0 bases, leaving 6 bases between them. CDR3 loop: CASSVTVNTEAFF. The CDR3 bases are TGTGCCAGCAGTGTAACGGTGAACACTGAAGCTTTCTTT.

The chain combines TRBV19 with TRBJ2-1, with D tentatively TRBD2 (5 bases). The CDR3 contains 16 residues. The V end lost 2 bases, the J end lost 3 bases, and 14 bases lay between the germline ends. Germline V CDR1 and CDR2: LNHDA, SQIVND (reference sequence). CDR3 region: CASSIRTPDLYNEQFF. The CDR3 DNA follows: TGTGCCAGTAGTATACGGACTCCCGACCTCTACAATGAGCAGTTCTTC. The variable domain in full, with the rest retrieved from reference TRBV19 and TRBJ2-1, is DGGITQSPKYLFRKEGQNVTLSCEQNLNHDAMYWYRQDPGQGLRLIYYSQIVNDFQKGDIAEGYSVSREKKESFPLTVTSAQKNPTAFYLCASSIRTPDLYNEQFFGPGTRLTVL.

The chain joins TRBV2 to TRBJ2-2; no reliable D call. Germline assignment: CDR1 SNHLY and CDR2 FYNNEI. V lost 6 bases and J lost 1, with 3 bases in between. The CDR3 has 12 residues. The CDR3 region has the DNA TGTGCCAGCAGCCAGAACACCGGGGAGCTGTTTTTT. Residues: CASSQNTGELFF.

The V and J genes are TRBV25-1 and TRBJ1-2; 8 bases map to TRBD1. The trim removed 4 bases at V and 8 bases at J, leaving 12 bases unmatched. The CDR3 runs 15 residues. CDR1 MGHDK and CDR2 SYGVNS come from the germline V gene. CDR3 sequence reads: CASSGLDRGRGGYTF. CDR3 coding DNA: TGTGCCAGCAGTGGACTCGACAGGGGCCGGGGGGGCTACACCTTC.

This clone has a handful of counts. The chain combines TRBV4-3 with TRBJ1-1, with 11 bases that match TRBD1. The V and J ends lost 4 bases and 14 bases, in that order; junction bases with no gene match: 3. Germline V lookup: CDR1 LGHNA, CDR2 YSLEER. The CDR3 is 11 residues long. The CDR3 coding sequence is TGCGCCAGCAGCCGGGGACAGGGGGAATTCTTT. Amino acid sequence: CASSRGQGEFF.

The rearrangement joins TRBV18 to TRBJ1-1; 11 positions agree with TRBD1. The CDR3 has 17 amino acids. The germline CDR1 and CDR2 sequences are KGHSH and LQKENI. Trimming removed 2 bases from V and 5 bases from J; junction bases left unmatched: 10. The CDR3 bases are TGTGCCAGCTCACCAGCTCGGACAGGGGGCGGGGGTACTGAAGCTTTCTTT. This encodes CASSPARTGGGGTEAFF.

The rearrangement uses TRBV5-1 and TRBJ1-1, with D maybe TRBD1 (6 bases). The CDR3 has 17 amino acids. Trimming cost V 5 bases and J 3 bases, with 23 bases left between them. Germline V gene lookup returns CDR1 SGHRS and CDR2 YFSETQ. CDR3 nucleotide sequence: TGCGCCAGCAGGGGATCGGGGAGGGCAAAGGGGGACACTGAAGCTTTCTTT. It specifies CASRGSGRAKGDTEAFF. Full variable domain (missing parts from reference TRBV5-1 and TRBJ1-1): KAGVTQTPRYLIKTRGQQVTLSCSPISGHRSVSWYQQTPGQGLQFLFEYFSETQRNKGNFPGRFSGRQFSNSRSEMNVSTLELGDSALYLCASRGSGRAKGDTEAFFGQGTRLTVV.

Comment on this clone: Other nucleotide sequences in the sample specify the same CDR3. The chain carries TRBV5-4 and TRBJ2-3; D unclear. Per germline, CDR1 SGHNT and CDR2 YYREEE (reference sequence). The CDR3 consists of 12 residues. Trimming took 1 base from V and 3 from J, leaving 3 bases between them. CDR3 residues: CASSLRTDTQYF. CDR3 DNA sequence: TGTGCCAGCAGCTTGAGGACAGATACGCAGTATTTT.

The chain recombines TRBV29-1 with TRBJ1-1; the D gene is possibly TRBD1 (6 bases). This CDR3 is built from 12 residues. The germline V gene has CDR1 SQVTM and CDR2 ANQGSEA. Trimming shortened V by 4 bases and J by 5 bases, and 11 bases separated the two germline ends. The CDR3 protein is CSVVGGATEAFF. For the CDR3, the DNA is TGCAGCGTTGTAGGGGGGGCAACTGAAGCTTTCTTT. Looking up the rest from reference TRBV29-1 and TRBJ1-1 gives the full variable domain: SAVISQKPSRDICQRGTSLTIQCQVDSQVTMMFWYRQQPGQSLTLIATANQGSEATYESGFVIDKFPISRPNLTFSTLTVSNMSPEDSSIYLCSVVGGATEAFFGQGTRLTVV.

The V gene is TRBV2, the J gene TRBJ2-1; unclear D gene. CDR1 is SNHLY and CDR2 is FYNNEI in the germline V gene. This CDR3 spans 13 amino acids. The V gene lost 3 bases and the J gene lost 6 bases, with 9 bases spanning the gap. CDR3 region: CASSDPISNEQFF. CDR3 nucleotides: TGTGCCAGCAGTGATCCGATCTCCAATGAGCAGTTCTTC.

Concerning this clone: Other nucleotide sequences from this sample produce the same CDR3. The J gene is TRBJ1-6, the V gene TRBV13; tentative D call: TRBD1 (5 bases). CDR1 is PRHDT and CDR2 is FYEKMQ in the germline V gene (reference sequence). CDR3 length equals 15 residues. The V and J ends lost 5 bases and 10 bases respectively, with 18 bases between them. The chain's CDR3 is CASSPPGPTSSPLHF. In DNA form, the CDR3 reads TGTGCCAGCAGCCCCCCGGGACCGACTTCCTCACCCCTCCACTTT.

This sequence joins TRBV4-3 and TRBJ2-1; D is perhaps TRBD1 (5 bases). CDR1 is LGHNA and CDR2 is YSLEER in the germline V gene. V lost 1 base, J lost 4 bases, and 14 bases lay in between. This CDR3 comprises 16 residues. For the CDR3, the DNA is TGCGCCAGCAGCCAAGGCACAGGCACTGTTTACAATGAGCAGTTCTTC. Protein: CASSQGTGTVYNEQFF.

J is TRBJ2-3 and V is TRBV5-1; a possible D gene is TRBD2 (7 bases). The CDR3 length is 13 residues. V gave up 7 bases and J gave up 0 bases, with 9 bases separating them. From germline, CDR1 is SGHRS and CDR2 YFSETQ. As DNA, the CDR3 is TGCGCCAGCGCGGGGGCTAGCACAGATACGCAGTATTTT. Translation gives CASAGASTDTQYF.

This chain connects TRBV7-2 to TRBJ2-2, with 11 bases that match TRBD2. Germline CDR1 SGHTA, CDR2 FQGNSA. CDR3 size: 15 residues. The ends lost 6 bases at V and 4 bases at J; junction bases unmatched: 4. The chain's CDR3 is CASSLAGGGTGELFF. The DNA of the CDR3 is TGTGCCAGCAGTCTAGCGGGAGGCGGCACCGGGGAGCTGTTTTTT. Full variable domain (rest looked up from reference TRBV7-2 and TRBJ2-2): GAGVSQSPSNKVTEKGKDVELRCDPISGHTALYWYRQSLGQGLEFLIYFQGNSAPDKSGLPSDRFSAERTGGSVSTLTIQRTQQEDSAVYLCASSLAGGGTGELFFGEGSRLTVL.

The V gene is TRBV4-3, the J gene TRBJ1-1; TRBD1 might be the D (6 bases). V was clipped by 0 bases and J by 12 bases, with 17 bases between them. Germline loops: CDR1 LGHNA, CDR2 YSLEER. This CDR3 comprises 14 residues. The CDR3 region is CASSQEGHPRGTFF. CDR3 DNA sequence: TGCGCCAGCAGCCAAGAGGGACACCCCCGGGGGACTTTCTTT.

The chain carries TRBV18 and TRBJ2-7; 9 nucleotides line up with TRBD1. This CDR3 spans 14 amino acids. The ends lost 6 bases at V and 2 bases at J; junction bases unmatched: 5. Looked up from germline, CDR1 is KGHSH and CDR2 is LQKENI. The CDR3 region is CASSKGQGTYEQYF. In nucleotides, the CDR3 is TGTGCCAGCTCGAAGGGACAGGGCACCTACGAGCAGTACTTC.

The chain couples TRBV7-2 to TRBJ2-1, with 7 bases aligning to TRBD2. Germline V gene lookup returns CDR1 SGHTA and CDR2 FQGNSA. J was trimmed by 6 bases and V by 3 bases; bases with no gene match: 8. The CDR3 runs to 15 residues. CDR3 bases: TGTGCCAGCAGCTTGATGGCGGGAGACCTCAATGAGCAGTTCTTC. The encoded protein is CASSLMAGDLNEQFF. Drawing the rest from reference TRBV7-2 and TRBJ2-1, the complete variable domain is GAGVSQSPSNKVTEKGKDVELRCDPISGHTALYWYRQSLGQGLEFLIYFQGNSAPDKSGLPSDRFSAERTGGSVSTLTIQRTQQEDSAVYLCASSLMAGDLNEQFFGPGTRLTVL.

There are a few counts of this clone. The chain couples TRBV6-1 to TRBJ2-7; D might be TRBD1 (6 bases). The CDR3 loop spans 13 amino acids. CDR1 and CDR2 from the germline V gene are MNHNS and SASEGT. With 4 bases removed from V and 5 bases from J, the gap between germline ends came to 12 bases. This CDR3 is CASSGGGLDEQYF. CDR3 bases: TGTGCCAGCAGTGGAGGGGGTTTAGACGAGCAGTACTTC.

The chain is built from TRBV19 and TRBJ2-2, with a tentative D call TRBD2 (5 bases). V was pared by 7 bases and J by 0 bases, with 9 bases between. CDR1 is LNHDA, CDR2 SQIVND, per germline (reference sequence). There are 14 residues in the CDR3. In DNA form, the CDR3 reads TGTGCCAGTAAGCCGGGGACGAACACCGGGGAGCTGTTTTTT. Its protein product is CASKPGTNTGELFF.

V usage is TRBV7-8 and J usage is TRBJ2-7, with D possibly called TRBD1 or TRBD2 (5 bases each). Trimming stripped 6 bases from V and 2 bases from J, with 14 bases between. CDR3 length equals 14 residues. Looked up from germline, CDR1 is SGHVS and CDR2 is FQNEAQ. The CDR3 spells CASSFTGGPYEQYF. In nucleotides, the CDR3 is TGTGCCAGCAGTTTCACAGGAGGACCCTACGAGCAGTACTTC.

The V and J genes are TRBV7-8 and TRBJ2-7, with 7 bases matching TRBD1. J was trimmed by 2 bases and V by 3 bases; bases with no gene match: 7. In germline, CDR1 is SGHVS, CDR2 FQNEAQ. This CDR3 spans 15 amino acids. CDR3 residues: CASSFRQGRPYEQYF. As DNA, the CDR3 is TGTGCCAGCAGCTTCCGACAGGGAAGACCCTACGAGCAGTACTTC.

The chain carries TRBV4-1 and TRBJ2-7; D gene ambiguous. This CDR3 contains 16 residues. Germline CDR1 MGHRA, CDR2 YSYEKL. V lost 0 bases to trimming and J lost 2 bases, with 14 bases between them. The CDR3 protein is CASSQDRAELAYEQYF. The CDR3 region has the DNA TGCGCCAGCAGCCAAGATAGGGCGGAGCTGGCCTACGAGCAGTACTTC.